This TCR beta chain was observed in a study of T cell repertoires in cytomegalovirus infection. About the study: The public TCR beta signatures pointed to both CMV infection and matching HLA type. Study results and caveats: The cumulative frequency of public TCR beta families distinguished individuals who carried CMV together with the relevant HLA. It was HLA-C-restricted CMV-specific TCR beta clonotypes that dominated the response ex vivo.

TCRdb analysed the reads with MiXCR anew, one entry per CDR3 protein. The sample holds approximately 120,000 distinct CDR3 sequences, over 25% seen once. This clonotype was seen many times. Its antigen is not known. Germline assignment: CDR1 SGHVS and CDR2 FNYEAQ. The CDR3 covers 16 residues. V gave up 5 bases and J gave up 4 bases, with 20 bases separating them. This chain joins TRBV7-6 and TRBJ1-2; maybe TRBD1 (6 bases). The starting material was CD8+ T cells from cultured PBMCs, obtained from culture after CMV antigen stimulation. The TCR originated in a human donor in good health (CMV status not recorded). Some clones in this sample may be carry-over from other donors' samples. The CDR3 sequence: CASSPGGPAGPYGYTF. The DNA of the CDR3 is TGTGCCAGCAGCCCTGGGGGGCCCGCCGGTCCCTATGGCTACACCTTC.